What follows describes a single T cell receptor beta chain. The clone's antigen remains unknown. No per-base quality is available; no much larger clone lies one base away. The donors were some 36 Caucasian individuals from Russia, aged roughly 6 to 100 years, who were systemically healthy. Ten milliliters of peripheral blood were collected from each donor into EDTA-treated Vacutainer tubes. Ficoll-Paque density-gradient centrifugation was used to isolate PBMCs, with at least 6.5 million per sample. Total RNA was extracted from PBMCs with Trizol reagent, with at least 5.5 micrograms obtained per sample. For every donor, flow cytometry on a PBMC aliquot measured the percentage of naive CD45RAhigh/CD27high T cells. The library relied on 5' RACE. Sequenced using an Illumina HiSeq 2500. A second roughly 6 to 12 cycle PCR used a sample-barcoded 5' primer and a J-beta primer mix. Each TCR beta cDNA molecule received a unique molecular identifier from a template-switch 5' adaptor carrying 12 random nucleotides. Each sample yielded at least 3 million CDR3-containing paired-end reads. The Mint cDNA synthesis kit, primed by a TRBC-specific oligonucleotide, was used to synthesize first-strand cDNA from all RNA. After uracil-DNA glycosylase treatment, a first 18-cycle PCR used universal primers M1SS and BC2_uni_R on all cDNA. The authors' pipeline ran thus. For normalization, 1 million high-quality reads, each with a distinct molecular identifier, were randomly selected from each sample. Reads with shared molecular identifiers were discarded instead of being binned into consensus sequences. MiTCR, set to a Q25 quality threshold and the strictest error-elimination algorithm, was used for CDR3 identification, clonotype clustering and error correction. A nonparametric unseen species model using Euler transformation provided a lower-bound estimate of total TCR beta diversity. TCRdb ran its own pipeline on the public reads, namely fastp trimming at Q25 and MiXCR clone calling, and kept in-frame beta chains. Merged by CDR3 protein, the rows form single entries marked with the most common genes and DNA. The V and J calls follow TCRdb's processing rather than the paper's. This sample holds fewer than 1,000,000 distinct CDR3 sequences; approximately 44% were observed only once. The ten most abundant clones make up roughly 19% of the sample.

This specimen belongs to a study of blood T cells in healthy people across ages (dated by TCRdb to between 2014 and 2016). Regarding the study in general: In model experiments, template switching captured roughly one uniquely barcoded TCR beta cDNA molecule for every two T cells. Using deep sequencing normalized with unique cDNA molecular identifiers, the study measured how TCR beta repertoire diversity changes with age. The donors were divided into four age groups: young (average around 15 years), middle-aged (about 39), aged (roughly 60) and long-lived (82). To avoid experimental bias, donors of different ages were spread randomly across the sequencing lanes. Using the same blood draw, the study looked at two additional independent replicas of 1 million unique cDNA reads for two donors, one aged 18 to 30 and the other aged 80 or older.

The full study reports these points: There was a strong correlation between observed TCR beta diversity and the percentage of naive T cells measured by flow cytometry. Because the CMV infection status of the donors was unknown, age-related changes in expanded clonotypes may potentially have been confounded. As age increased, observed TCR beta diversity per million T cells dropped in a roughly linear way, and a significant reduction was already evident by age 40. Compared with the aged group, the long-lived group had more naive CD4+ T cells, fewer expanded clones and increased TCR diversity, a pattern suggesting age selection. Bulk unsorted PBMC profiling prevented conclusive comparison of naive and antigen-experienced compartments. Estimates of total diversity based on one million sequenced T cells were regarded as lower bounds and as underestimates.

From the germline V gene (reference sequence), CDR1 is SGHKS and CDR2 is YYEKEE. V is reduced by 2 bases and J by 11 bases, leaving a spacing of 19 bases between them. Including the terminal cysteine and phenylalanine, the CDR3 comprises 14 residues. Only the CDR3 region is kept as DNA, spanning 42 bases read in frame from base 1. Sequencing used blood. The TCR originated in a man in his 60s in good health. This chain joins TRBV5-5 to TRBJ2-5, with TRBD1 as a weak D call on 6 bases. The bases read TGTGCCAGCAGCTTAGGACAGTCGTTTAATGAGCAGTACTTC. It codes for CASSLGQSFNEQYF.